The 4 T cell receptor beta chains reported below all come from one sample, sequenced in a study of shared clonotypes between healthy human individuals. Clones were read by immunoSEQ multiplex PCR, and TCRdb kept only the in-frame ones, dropping some. The data contain roughly 2,300,000 clones, around 90% of them seen just once; the ten biggest clones take up around 0.35%. The sequenced sample consisted of naive CD4+ T cells from PBMCs. The subset is: CD45RA+ positively selected. These TCRs come from a man between 18 and 29 years old in good health. Some clones in this sample may be carry-over from other donors' samples.

V is TRBV2 and J is TRBJ1-5, with D perhaps matching TRBD1 (6 bases). The ends were cut back, 7 bases at V and 0 bases at J, with 13 bases in the middle. The CDR3 has 15 amino acids. The V gene's germline CDR1 is SNHLY and CDR2 FYNNEI. CDR3: CASTSGQFSNQPQHF. DNA of the CDR3: TGTGCCAGCACTTCTGGACAGTTTAGCAATCAGCCCCAGCATTTT.

As concerns this clone: This specimen includes other DNA sequences encoding the same CDR3. V is TRBV5-1 and J is TRBJ1-2; TRBD1 is a possible D gene (6 bases). V lost 2 bases to trimming and J lost 4 bases, with 6 bases between them. The germline gives CDR1 SGHRS, CDR2 YFSETQ. The CDR3 consists of 12 residues. CDR3 nucleotides: TGCGCCAGCAGCTTAGGGGGCTATGGCTACACCTTC. Amino acid sequence: CASSLGGYGYTF.

The chain combines TRBV29-1 with TRBJ2-7; D gene unclear. The germline CDR1 and CDR2 sequences are SQVTM and ANQGSEA. This CDR3 comprises 12 residues. The ends were cut back, 4 bases at V and 0 bases at J, with 7 bases in the middle. The CDR3 DNA sequence: TGCAGCGTTGGGGTGGACTCCTACGAGCAGTACTTC. Amino acid sequence: CSVGVDSYEQYF.

This sequence joins TRBV28 and TRBJ1-2; D is uncertain. Trimming pared 6 bases from V and 1 base from J, leaving 18 bases between. CDR1 is MDHEN, CDR2 SYDVKM, per germline. The CDR3 spans 16 residues. The CDR3 sequence: CASSLDGEVHNYGYTF. The CDR3 region has the DNA TGTGCCAGCAGCCTTGACGGGGAAGTGCATAACTATGGCTACACCTTC.